The T cell receptor (beta chain) under discussion was sequenced for a study of tumor and adjacent non-tumor tissue in lung cancer. At the level of the study: Histology: around twelve adenocarcinoma, 2 squamous cell carcinoma, 1 small cell lung cancer. The patients, 10 to 11 men and 5 women, were about 31 to 80 with stage I to III disease. On average, productive TCRbeta reads reached some 4.2 million per sample.

Study findings and constraints: Normal lung showed higher cumulative top 100 clone frequency than tumor.

The template was RNA from unsorted bulk tissue. More than 3 cm separated this lung sample from the edge of the tumor. Germline-derived CDR1 and CDR2 are DFQATT and SNEGSKA (reference sequence). This CDR3 has 13 amino acids. Trimming stripped 1 base from V and 0 bases from J, with 6 bases between. TCRbeta libraries were built with three rounds of nested PCR, modified from ARM-PCR. In TCRdb, the multiplex PCR reads were re-called with MiXCR into one record per CDR3 protein. This table has about 90,000 distinct CDR3 sequences, more than 65% appearing once. About this clonotype: Its antigen is currently unknown. Since no conserved phenylalanine or tryptophan closes the CDR3, a read error is the likely cause.

The sequencing sample was made of distant non-tumor lung tissue. This chain links TRBV20-1 with TRBJ1-1; D is ambiguous. The source of this sequence is a woman aged 45-65 years with non-small cell lung cancer. CDR3: CSARGHVNTEAFL. As DNA, the CDR3 is TGCAGTGCTAGAGGACACGTGAACACTGAAGCTTTCCTT.